This T cell receptor beta chain is drawn from a study of CD8+ T cells in alopecia areata. The study team obtained lesional scalp punch biopsies and peripheral blood from alopecia areata patients. Both CD4+ and CD8+ T cells were separated by sorting PBMCs. RNA extraction was followed by reverse transcription into cDNA, which acted as the sequencing template. The repertoire was sequenced with immunoSEQ multiplex PCR; TCRdb's copy has only in-frame clones and lacks some. The profile shows 150,000 to 200,000 clones, around 64% of them singletons. The sequence was collected from a human donor with alopecia areata. Sample: CD8+ T cells sorted from blood, taken at week 0.

CDR3 sequence reads: CASRFDSYEQYF. In DNA form, the CDR3 reads TGTGCCAGCAGATTCGACAGCTACGAGCAGTACTTC. The rearrangement links TRBV7-9 to TRBJ2-7, with D possibly being TRBD1 (5 bases). The germline gives CDR1 SEHNR, CDR2 FQNEAQ (reference sequence). This CDR3 is 12 amino acids long. V was pared by 6 bases and J by 3 bases, with 9 bases between.